A selection of T cell receptor beta chains follows, all from one sample in a study of tumor-infiltrating lymphocytes in localized non-small cell lung cancer. The assay was immunoSEQ multiplex PCR, and TCRdb's table has in-frame clones only and misses some. This sample has over 14,000 clones, with roughly four fifths found just once. The sample taken for sequencing was lung tumor tissue. The receptors were gathered from a human donor with non-small cell lung cancer. Each CDR3 is given with its conserved first and last residue. D genes are given only for firm matches. A row's size may be missing; if present it is once, few, many or a size class.

v_gene	j_gene	d_gene	abundance	CDR3nt	CDR3aa
TRBV6-1	TRBJ2-5	-	-	TGTGCCAGCAGTGAAGCTCTCAGACAAGAGACCCAGTACTTC	CASSEALRQETQYF
TRBV5-5	TRBJ2-1	-	-	TGTGCCAGCAGCTTGGGCAGTTGGGCCGGCAATGAGCAGTTCTTC	CASSLGSWAGNEQFF
TRBV5-1	TRBJ2-1	TRBD1	-	TGCGCCAGCAGCTCGGGACAGGGCCCTGCCGATGAGCAGTTCTTC	CASSSGQGPADEQFF
TRBV7-7	TRBJ2-7	TRBD2	-	TGTGCCAGCAGCTTATCAGCTAGCGGGACGGGAGTCTACGAGCAGTACTTC	CASSLSASGTGVYEQYF
TRBV6-1	TRBJ1-6	-	-	TGTGCCAGCAGGGACTCCTATAATTCACCCCTCCACTTT	CASRDSYNSPLHF
TRBV9	TRBJ2-7	TRBD2	-	TGTGCCAGCAGCGTCATTCCCACTAGCGGGGGCGAGCAGTACTTC	CASSVIPTSGGEQYF
TRBV6-6	TRBJ2-1	TRBD2	-	TGTGCCAGCAGTTACGACACTAGCGGTATGGATGAGCAGTTCTTC	CASSYDTSGMDEQFF
TRBV12-5	TRBJ1-2	-	once	TGTGCTAGTGGTTTGGTATCTATAAGGAACTATGGCTACACCTTC	CASGLVSIRNYGYTF
TRBV5-1	TRBJ1-6	-	-	TGCGCCAGCAGCTTGAAACCGATTGATTCACCCCTCCACTTT	CASSLKPIDSPLHF
TRBV18	TRBJ2-5	-	few	TGTGCCAGCTCACCAAATGGAGAGACCCAGTACTTC	CASSPNGETQYF
TRBV6-6	TRBJ2-2	TRBD2	-	TGTGCCAGCAGAAGTACCGGGACTAGCGTTCACGGGGAGCTGTTTTTT	CASRSTGTSVHGELFF
TRBV29-1	TRBJ2-7	-	-	TGCAGTTACCGGGACCGGGGATCCTACGAGCAGTACTTC	CSYRDRGSYEQYF
TRBV7-7	TRBJ1-4	TRBD1	-	TGTGCCAGCAGCTTTACAGGGGGCTTCGGTGAAAAACTGTTTTTT	CASSFTGGFGEKLFF
TRBV7-9	TRBJ2-2	TRBD2	-	TGTGCCAGCAGCTTAGCGGGAGGGCCCGGGGAGCTGTTTTTT	CASSLAGGPGELFF
TRBV2	TRBJ2-7	TRBD1	few	TGTGCCAGCGGGGACAGGGTCTACTACGAGCAGTACTTC	CASGDRVYYEQYF
TRBV7-2	TRBJ2-3	-	-	TGTGCCAGCAGTTCTATTCGTGATACGCAGTATTTT	CASSSIRDTQYF
TRBV30	TRBJ1-6	TRBD1	-	TGTGCCTGGAGTCCGGGACAGGGGACATACTCCTATAATTCACCCCTCCACTTT	CAWSPGQGTYSYNSPLHF
TRBV6-5	TRBJ1-5	-	-	TGTGCCAGCAGTTACGCGCCCCAGCATTTT	CASSYAPQHF
TRBV5-6	TRBJ2-7	-	-	TGTGCCAGCAGCCCGCGTGGAGGCTACGAGCAGTACTTC	CASSPRGGYEQYF
TRBV6-1	TRBJ2-7	-	-	TGTGCCAGCAGGGATGGGGGCAGGGGTTACGAGCAGTACTTC	CASRDGGRGYEQYF
TRBV5-1	TRBJ1-2	-	-	TGCGCCAGCAGCGCCCAGGGTGTTAACTATGGCTACACCTTC	CASSAQGVNYGYTF
TRBV5-1	TRBJ2-3	TRBD1	-	TGCGCCAGCAGCTTGGCCCGTCGGACAGGGGGTTCCACAGATACGCAGTATTTT	CASSLARRTGGSTDTQYF
TRBV6-5	TRBJ2-3	TRBD2	-	TGTGCCAGCAGTGGCCATAGCGGGACCAGAGATACGCAGTATTTT	CASSGHSGTRDTQYF
TRBV5-1	TRBJ1-1	-	-	TGCGCCAGCAGCTTGGATACGGAACCCTGGAGTGAAGCTTTCTTT	CASSLDTEPWSEAFF
TRBV5-5	TRBJ1-2	TRBD1	-	TGTGCCAGCAGCTACCCAACGGGACAGGGTTATGATCGGTATGGCTACACCTTC	CASSYPTGQGYDRYGYTF
TRBV7-7	TRBJ2-1	TRBD1	-	TGTGCTAGCAGCTTGACAGGGGGACGAGTCAATGAGCAGTTCTTC	CASSLTGGRVNEQFF
TRBV4-3	TRBJ2-7	TRBD1	-	TGCGCCAGCAGCCAGGACAGGGGACTTTCCTACGAGCAGTACTTC	CASSQDRGLSYEQYF
TRBV7-9	TRBJ1-1	-	few	TGTGCCAGCAGCTTAGACGCCTATCAAGCTTTCTTT	CASSLDAYQAFF
TRBV28	TRBJ2-1	-	-	TGTGCCAGCAGTTTTTCACAGGTGGGTGCGGACAATGAGCAGTTCTTC	CASSFSQVGADNEQFF
TRBV9	TRBJ2-1	TRBD2	once	TGTGCCAGCAGCGGACTAGCGGGAGGGACAGGCTACAATGAGCAGTTCTTC	CASSGLAGGTGYNEQFF